The TCR beta chain described here comes from a study of cytomegalovirus exposure and HLA in healthy donors. The study, taken as a whole, reports: It has been reported that TCR beta sequences accurately predicted the HLA-A and HLA-B alleles of most subjects. Some TCR beta chains (164 of them) were listed as cytomegalovirus-associated. The authors later linked a missense DCLRE1C variant to TCR beta V- and J-gene trimming.

PCR involved 60 Vbeta and 13 Jbeta primers. Some clones are missing from TCRdb's copy, which holds only in-frame ones; the method was immunoSEQ multiplex PCR. Here the sample table reports 85,000 to 110,000 clones. The germline gives CDR1 SGDLS, CDR2 YYNGEE. Trimming removed 0 bases from V and 5 bases from J, with 9 bases in between. The CDR3 is 15 amino acids. At sampling all donors were nominally healthy, likely with unrecorded immune exposures. Comment on this clone: The target antigen is unknown.

The gene calls are TRBV9 and TRBJ1-6, with D tentatively TRBD1 (5 bases). Specimen: PBMCs. The source is a man aged 40-50 years in good health and CMV-seronegative. The CDR3 region has the DNA TGTGCCAGCAGCGTAGCAGGGCGGAATAATTCACCCCTCCACTTT. Encoded protein: CASSVAGRNNSPLHF.